This is a list of T cell receptor beta chains from one sample in a study of lymphopenia after photon versus proton radiotherapy. Generated by immunoSEQ multiplex PCR, the TCRdb table keeps only in-frame clones and is missing some. The table lists about 39,000 clones, around nine tenths of them singletons, with roughly 15% in the top ten. The specimen comprised peripheral blood, sampled from a patient treated with photon-based radiotherapy. All receptors derive from a man in his 60s with cholangiocarcinoma. CDR3s include the opening cysteine and the closing phenylalanine or tryptophan. The D gene is left open where the match is weak. Clone size is stated in some rows and not others, as once, few, many or a class when expanded.

D	V	size	J	CDR3	DNA
TRBD1	TRBV11-3	.	TRBJ2-5	CASSLYGQGVQETQYF	TGTGCCAGCAGCTTATACGGACAGGGCGTACAAGAGACCCAGTACTTC
.	TRBV5-1	.	TRBJ2-5	CASSSISQQETQYF	TGCGCCAGCAGCTCTATATCCCAACAAGAGACCCAGTACTTC
.	TRBV2	.	TRBJ1-3	CASMGGSSGNTIYF	TGTGCCAGCATGGGCGGCTCCTCTGGAAACACCATATATTTT
TRBD1	TRBV18	.	TRBJ1-4	CASSPSGTGNEKLFF	TGTGCCAGCTCACCCTCCGGGACAGGGAATGAAAAACTGTTTTTT
TRBD1	TRBV7-9	.	TRBJ1-1	CASSSRTGSWTEAFF	TGTGCCAGCAGCTCCCGGACAGGTTCATGGACTGAAGCTTTCTTT
.	TRBV10-1	.	TRBJ1-4	CATAPGATNEKLFF	TGCGCCACCGCCCCAGGGGCAACTAATGAAAAACTGTTTTTT
TRBD1	TRBV6-1	once	TRBJ2-3	CASSATGTGGTDTQYF	TGTGCCAGCAGTGCAACCGGGACAGGGGGCACAGATACGCAGTATTTT
.	TRBV5-1	once	TRBJ1-4	CASSLESRPGEKLFF	TGCGCCAGCAGCTTGGAGTCCAGGCCGGGGGAAAAACTGTTTTTT
TRBD1	TRBV16	few	TRBJ1-5	CASSLDRGNQPQHF	TGTGCCAGCAGCCTCGACAGGGGCAATCAGCCCCAGCATTTT
.	TRBV6-1	.	TRBJ2-5	CASSEETRETQYF	TGTGCCAGCAGTGAAGAGACTAGAGAGACCCAGTACTTC
TRBD1	TRBV4-2	.	TRBJ1-1	CASSQVPGQGDTEAFF	TGTGCCAGCAGCCAAGTGCCAGGACAGGGGGACACTGAAGCTTTCTTT
TRBD1	TRBV15	.	TRBJ2-1	CATSFAPGQGQFF	TGTGCCACCAGTTTTGCCCCGGGACAGGGCCAGTTCTTC
TRBD2	TRBV11-2	.	TRBJ2-1	CASSLGLAGKSEQFF	TGTGCCAGCAGCTTGGGACTAGCGGGAAAGAGTGAGCAGTTCTTC
.	TRBV19	.	TRBJ1-2	CASSIENGRANYGYTF	TGTGCCAGTAGTATTGAGAACGGCAGGGCTAACTATGGCTACACCTTC
.	TRBV11-3	.	TRBJ2-5	CASSRRDIQETQYF	TGTGCCAGCAGCCGCCGGGACATCCAAGAGACCCAGTACTTC
.	TRBV7-3	.	TRBJ2-1	CASSSLDRYNEQFF	TGTGCCAGCAGCTCGTTGGACCGTTACAATGAGCAGTTCTTC
.	TRBV2	few	TRBJ1-2	CASSVETAFYGYTF	TGTGCCAGCAGTGTGGAGACGGCCTTCTATGGCTACACCTTC
.	TRBV28	.	TRBJ1-3	CASSFLTGLGNTIYF	TGTGCCAGCAGTTTCCTCACAGGGCTTGGAAACACCATATATTTT
TRBD1	TRBV28	.	TRBJ2-2	CASSLSGQGTGGELFF	TGTGCCAGCAGTTTAAGTGGACAGGGGACGGGCGGGGAGCTGTTTTTT
.	TRBV10-3	few	TRBJ1-1	CAIKKSGNRDTEAFF	TGTGCCATCAAAAAATCAGGGAACCGAGACACTGAAGCTTTCTTT
.	TRBV28	.	TRBJ1-5	CASSSSGQRVQPQHF	TGTGCCAGCAGTTCCTCCGGACAGCGGGTCCAGCCCCAGCATTTT
.	TRBV27	few	TRBJ2-2	CASSFRRLANTGELFF	TGTGCCAGCAGTTTTCGGCGGCTAGCGAACACCGGGGAGCTGTTTTTT
TRBD2	TRBV7-6	.	TRBJ2-7	CASSLVGEGGPSYEQYF	TGTGCCAGCAGCTTAGTCGGGGAGGGAGGGCCCTCCTACGAGCAGTACTTC
.	TRBV5-4	.	TRBJ1-1	CASSLAVDTEAFF	TGTGCCAGCAGCTTGGCGGTAGACACTGAAGCTTTCTTT
.	TRBV19	.	TRBJ2-1	CASIWGRAYNEQFF	TGTGCCAGTATTTGGGGTAGGGCCTACAATGAGCAGTTCTTC
TRBD1	TRBV27	.	TRBJ1-2	CASSRDRGRVNGYTF	TGTGCCAGCAGTCGCGACAGGGGGCGCGTCAATGGCTACACCTTC
.	TRBV10-2	.	TRBJ1-2	CASRTQDFDGYTF	TGCGCCAGCAGAACACAAGATTTCGATGGCTACACCTTC
.	TRBV5-6	.	TRBJ2-7	CASSLEGTYEQYF	TGTGCCAGCAGCTTGGAGGGGACCTACGAGCAGTACTTC
.	TRBV5-6	once	TRBJ2-4	CASSLDLNIQYF	TGTGCCAGCAGCTTGGATCTCAACATTCAGTACTTC
TRBD2	TRBV5-1	.	TRBJ2-1	CASSLEGGSHNEQFF	TGCGCCAGCAGCTTGGAAGGCGGGAGCCACAATGAGCAGTTCTTC
.	TRBV14	.	TRBJ2-5	CASSQGHGGTQYF	TGTGCCAGCAGCCAAGGTCATGGCGGGACCCAGTACTTC
TRBD2	TRBV9	.	TRBJ2-1	CASSVATSGGTYNEQFF	TGTGCCAGCAGCGTGGCGACTAGCGGGGGGACCTACAATGAGCAGTTCTTC
.	TRBV6-1	.	TRBJ2-5	CASSVGAEETQYF	TGTGCCAGCAGTGTTGGAGCCGAAGAGACCCAGTACTTC
TRBD1	TRBV28	.	TRBJ1-4	CASSLPGQSNEKLFF	TGTGCCAGCAGTTTACCGGGACAGAGTAATGAAAAACTGTTTTTT
.	TRBV5-4	.	TRBJ2-7	CASSLSRGSYEQYF	TGTGCCAGCAGCTTGAGTAGGGGGAGCTACGAGCAGTACTTC
.	TRBV7-9	once	TRBJ2-3	CASSKSAGTELDTQYF	TGTGCCAGCAGCAAATCTGCCGGGACTGAACTAGATACGCAGTATTTT
TRBD1	TRBV2	.	TRBJ1-5	CASRTRDRLNQPQHF	TGTGCCAGCAGGACCCGGGACAGGCTGAATCAGCCCCAGCATTTT
.	TRBV19	.	TRBJ1-2	CASSSTGNYGYTF	TGTGCCAGCTCCTCAACAGGGAACTATGGCTACACCTTC
.	TRBV5-5	.	TRBJ2-2	CASSSDRGGTNTGELFF	TGTGCCAGCAGCTCCGATAGGGGGGGCACGAACACCGGGGAGCTGTTTTTT
.	TRBV4-1	.	TRBJ2-7	CASSQEPGTYEQYF	TGCGCCAGCAGCCAAGAGCCGGGGACCTACGAGCAGTACTTC
TRBD1	TRBV7-2	.	TRBJ2-2	CASSDIPGTVATGELFF	TGTGCCAGCAGCGACATTCCGGGGACAGTCGCGACCGGGGAGCTGTTTTTT
TRBD1	TRBV6-1	.	TRBJ2-7	CASSEDRDYEQYF	TGTGCCAGCAGTGAGGACAGGGACTACGAGCAGTACTTC
.	TRBV18	.	TRBJ1-2	CASSPMTGDYGYTF	TGTGCCAGCTCACCAATGACAGGTGACTATGGCTACACCTTC
TRBD1	TRBV2	few	TRBJ1-6	CASRLGQTSPLHF	TGTGCCAGCAGGTTGGGACAGACTTCACCCCTCCACTTT
TRBD1	TRBV5-8	.	TRBJ1-1	CASSLWDRGFGEAFF	TGTGCCAGCAGCTTATGGGACAGGGGGTTCGGTGAAGCTTTCTTT
.	TRBV10-3	.	TRBJ2-2	CAISEPNTGELFF	TGTGCCATCAGTGAGCCAAACACCGGGGAGCTGTTTTTT
.	TRBV19	.	TRBJ1-2	CASSSEGHGNYGYTF	TGTGCCAGTAGTAGCGAGGGACACGGGAACTATGGCTACACCTTC
TRBD1	TRBV28	.	TRBJ1-3	CASSLGGQAFSGNTIYF	TGTGCCAGCAGTTTGGGGGGACAGGCCTTCTCTGGAAACACCATATATTTT
.	TRBV9	.	TRBJ2-1	CASSVESGQGGDEQFF	TGTGCCAGCAGCGTAGAATCCGGGCAGGGGGGCGATGAGCAGTTCTTC
.	TRBV6-5	.	TRBJ2-1	CASRGGGLRQFF	TGTGCCAGCAGAGGAGGGGGATTGCGGCAGTTCTTC
TRBD2	TRBV2	.	TRBJ2-1	CASSELQRDGEQFF	TGTGCCAGCAGTGAATTGCAGCGGGACGGTGAGCAGTTCTTC
TRBD2	TRBV6-5	.	TRBJ2-3	CASRATSGSTDTQYF	TGTGCCAGCAGAGCCACTAGCGGGAGCACAGATACGCAGTATTTT